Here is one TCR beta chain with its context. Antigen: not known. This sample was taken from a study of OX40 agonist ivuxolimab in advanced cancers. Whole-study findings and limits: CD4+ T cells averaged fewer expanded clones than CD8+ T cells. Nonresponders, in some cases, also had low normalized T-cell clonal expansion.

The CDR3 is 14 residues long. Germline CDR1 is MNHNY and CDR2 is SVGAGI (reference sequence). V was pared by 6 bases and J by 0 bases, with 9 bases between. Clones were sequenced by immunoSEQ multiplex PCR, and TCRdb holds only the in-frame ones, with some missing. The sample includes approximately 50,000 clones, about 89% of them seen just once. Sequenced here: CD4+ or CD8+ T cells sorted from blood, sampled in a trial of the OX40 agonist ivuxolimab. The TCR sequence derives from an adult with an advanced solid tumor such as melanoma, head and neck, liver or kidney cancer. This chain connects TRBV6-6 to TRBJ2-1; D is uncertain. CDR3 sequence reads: CASRELSSYNEQFF. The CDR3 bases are TGTGCCAGCAGGGAGTTAAGCTCCTACAATGAGCAGTTCTTC.